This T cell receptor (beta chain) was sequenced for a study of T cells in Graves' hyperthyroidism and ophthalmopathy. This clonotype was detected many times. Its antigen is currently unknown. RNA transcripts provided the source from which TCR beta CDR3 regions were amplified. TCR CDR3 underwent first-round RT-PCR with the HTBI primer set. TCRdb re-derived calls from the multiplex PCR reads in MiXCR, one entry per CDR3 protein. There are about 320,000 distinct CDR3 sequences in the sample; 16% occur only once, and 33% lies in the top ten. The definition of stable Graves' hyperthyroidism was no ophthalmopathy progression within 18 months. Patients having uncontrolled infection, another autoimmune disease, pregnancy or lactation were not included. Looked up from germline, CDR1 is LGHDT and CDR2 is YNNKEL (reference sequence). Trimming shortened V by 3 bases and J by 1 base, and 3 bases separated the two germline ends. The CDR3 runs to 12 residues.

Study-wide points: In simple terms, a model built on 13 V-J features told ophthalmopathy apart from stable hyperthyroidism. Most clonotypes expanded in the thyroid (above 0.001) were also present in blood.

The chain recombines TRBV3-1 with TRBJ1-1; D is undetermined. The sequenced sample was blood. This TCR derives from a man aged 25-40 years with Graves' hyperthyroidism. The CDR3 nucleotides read TGTGCCAGCAGCCACCCGAACACTGAAGCTTTCTTT. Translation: CASSHPNTEAFF. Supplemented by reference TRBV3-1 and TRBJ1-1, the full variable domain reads DTAVSQTPKYLVTQMGNDKSIKCEQNLGHDTMYWYKQDSKKFLKIMFSYNNKELIINETVPNRFSPKSPDKAHLNLHINSLELGDSAVYFCASSHPNTEAFFGQGTRLTVV.